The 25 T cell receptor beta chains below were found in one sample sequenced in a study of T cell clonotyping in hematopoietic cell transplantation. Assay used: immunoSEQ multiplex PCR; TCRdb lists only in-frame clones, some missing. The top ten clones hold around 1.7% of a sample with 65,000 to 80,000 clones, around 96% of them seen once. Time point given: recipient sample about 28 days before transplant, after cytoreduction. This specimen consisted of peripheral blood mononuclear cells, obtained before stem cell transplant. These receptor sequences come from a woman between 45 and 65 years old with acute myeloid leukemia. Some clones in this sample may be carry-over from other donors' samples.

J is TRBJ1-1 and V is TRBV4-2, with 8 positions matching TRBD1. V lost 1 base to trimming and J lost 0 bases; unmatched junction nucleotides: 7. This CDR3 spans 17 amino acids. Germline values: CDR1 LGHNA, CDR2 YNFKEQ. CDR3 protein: CASSQGNRGSMNTEAFF. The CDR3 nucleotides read TGTGCCAGCAGCCAAGGTAACAGGGGGTCCATGAACACTGAAGCTTTCTTT.

The CDR3 reads CASSQGQVGQYF. CDR3 bases: TGTGCCAGCAGCCAGGGACAGGTGGGGCAGTACTTC. The rearrangement links TRBV5-6 to TRBJ2-7; TRBD1 matches 8 bases. The CDR3 contains 12 residues. J gave up 9 bases and V 4 bases, and 6 bases lay outside the gene matches. Germline CDR1 SGHDT, CDR2 YYEEEE.

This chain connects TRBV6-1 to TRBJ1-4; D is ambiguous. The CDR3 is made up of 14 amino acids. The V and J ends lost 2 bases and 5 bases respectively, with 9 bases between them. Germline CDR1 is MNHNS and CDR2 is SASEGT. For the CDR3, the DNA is TGTGCCAGCAGTGAACAGACCCTAAATGAAAAACTGTTTTTT. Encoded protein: CASSEQTLNEKLFF.

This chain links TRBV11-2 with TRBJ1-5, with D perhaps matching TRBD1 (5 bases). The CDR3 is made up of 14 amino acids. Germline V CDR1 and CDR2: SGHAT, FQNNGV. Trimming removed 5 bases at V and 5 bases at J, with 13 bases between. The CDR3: CASSPGGEHQPQHF. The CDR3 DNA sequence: TGTGCCAGCAGCCCCGGGGGGGAGCATCAGCCCCAGCATTTT. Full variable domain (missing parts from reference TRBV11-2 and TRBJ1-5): EAGVAQSPRYKIIEKRQSVAFWCNPISGHATLYWYQQILGQGPKLLIQFQNNGVVDDSQLPKDRFSAERLKGVDSTLKIQPAKLEDSAVYLCASSPGGEHQPQHFGDGTRLSIL.

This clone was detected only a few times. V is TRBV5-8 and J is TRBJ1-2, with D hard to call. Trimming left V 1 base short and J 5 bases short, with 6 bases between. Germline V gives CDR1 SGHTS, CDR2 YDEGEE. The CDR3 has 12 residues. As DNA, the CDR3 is TGTGCCAGCAGCTTGACGCGATATGGCTACACCTTC. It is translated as CASSLTRYGYTF.

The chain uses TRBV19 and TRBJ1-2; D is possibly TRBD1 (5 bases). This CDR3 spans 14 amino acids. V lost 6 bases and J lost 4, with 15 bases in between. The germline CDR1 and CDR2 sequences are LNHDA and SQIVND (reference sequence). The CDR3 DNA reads TGTGCCAGTAGAGAGCGCAGGGTGGGCTATGGCTACACCTTC. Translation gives CASRERRVGYGYTF. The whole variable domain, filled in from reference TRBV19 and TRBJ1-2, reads DGGITQSPKYLFRKEGQNVTLSCEQNLNHDAMYWYRQDPGQGLRLIYYSQIVNDFQKGDIAEGYSVSREKKESFPLTVTSAQKNPTAFYLCASRERRVGYGYTFGSGTRLTVV.

DNA of the CDR3: TGCAGCGTTGGAGACTGGAACTATGGCTACACCTTC. This gives the protein CSVGDWNYGYTF. The rearrangement uses TRBV29-1 and TRBJ1-2; D not certain. The length of the CDR3 is 12 residues. Germline V CDR1 and CDR2: SQVTM, ANQGSEA. The V end lost 4 bases, the J end lost 2 bases, and 8 bases lay between the germline ends.

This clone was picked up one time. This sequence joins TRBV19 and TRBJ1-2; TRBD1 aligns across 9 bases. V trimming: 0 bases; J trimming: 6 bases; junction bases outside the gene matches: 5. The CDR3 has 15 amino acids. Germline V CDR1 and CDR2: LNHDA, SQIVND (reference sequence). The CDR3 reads CASSIEPGTGNGYTF. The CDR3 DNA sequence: TGTGCCAGTAGTATAGAGCCCGGGACAGGGAATGGCTACACCTTC.

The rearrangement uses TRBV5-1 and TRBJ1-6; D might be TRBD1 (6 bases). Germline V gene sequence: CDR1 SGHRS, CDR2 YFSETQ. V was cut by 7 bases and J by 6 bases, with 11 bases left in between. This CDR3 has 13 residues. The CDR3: CASHREFNSPLHF. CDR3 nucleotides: TGCGCCAGCCACAGGGAGTTTAATTCACCCCTCCACTTT. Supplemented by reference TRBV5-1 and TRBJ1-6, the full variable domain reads KAGVTQTPRYLIKTRGQQVTLSCSPISGHRSVSWYQQTPGQGLQFLFEYFSETQRNKGNFPGRFSGRQFSNSRSEMNVSTLELGDSALYLCASHREFNSPLHFGNGTRLTVT.

CDR3: CASSNRGTGDEKLFF. The CDR3, as DNA: TGTGCCAGCAGTAACCGGGGGACAGGGGATGAAAAACTGTTTTTT. The chain joins TRBV28 to TRBJ1-4; 10 bases fit TRBD1. The CDR3 spans 15 residues. V lost 5 bases to trimming and J lost 6 bases; unmatched junction nucleotides: 6. Per germline, CDR1 MDHEN and CDR2 SYDVKM.

CDR3 residues: CASRVAGGANEQFF. CDR3 sequence (DNA): TGTGCCAGCCGAGTAGCGGGAGGCGCTAATGAGCAGTTCTTC. This chain joins TRBV7-9 and TRBJ2-1; 10 bases align to TRBD2. The CDR3 consists of 14 residues. Germline-derived CDR1 and CDR2 are SEHNR and FQNEAQ (reference sequence). The V and J ends lost 8 bases and 7 bases, in that order; junction bases with no gene match: 8.

The CDR3 loop is CASGERERNEQYF. The CDR3 coding sequence is TGTGCCAGTGGGGAGCGGGAGAGGAACGAGCAGTACTTC. The chain joins TRBV6-5 to TRBJ2-7; 8 bases line up with TRBD2. CDR3 size: 13 residues. The V gene's germline CDR1 is MNHEY and CDR2 SVGAGI. Trimming took 9 bases from V and 5 from J; bases not matched to a gene: 9.

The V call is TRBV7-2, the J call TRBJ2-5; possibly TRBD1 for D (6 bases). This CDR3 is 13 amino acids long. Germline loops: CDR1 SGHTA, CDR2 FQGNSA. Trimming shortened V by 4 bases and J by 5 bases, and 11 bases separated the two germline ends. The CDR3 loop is CASSWAQGETQYF. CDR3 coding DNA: TGTGCCAGCAGCTGGGCCCAGGGGGAGACCCAGTACTTC.

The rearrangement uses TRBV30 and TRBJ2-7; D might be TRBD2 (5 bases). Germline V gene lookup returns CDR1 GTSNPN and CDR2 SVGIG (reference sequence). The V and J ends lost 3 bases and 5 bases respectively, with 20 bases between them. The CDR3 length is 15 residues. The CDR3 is CAWSAGRVEVHEQYF. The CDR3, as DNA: TGTGCCTGGAGCGCTGGTCGAGTGGAGGTTCACGAGCAGTACTTC.

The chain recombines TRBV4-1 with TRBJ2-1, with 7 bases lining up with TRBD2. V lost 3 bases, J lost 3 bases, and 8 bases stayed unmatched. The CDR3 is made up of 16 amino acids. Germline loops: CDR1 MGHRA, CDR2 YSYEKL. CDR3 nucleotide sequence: TGCGCCAGCAGCCAGGCTACGGGACTACGCTACAATGAGCAGTTCTTC. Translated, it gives CASSQATGLRYNEQFF.

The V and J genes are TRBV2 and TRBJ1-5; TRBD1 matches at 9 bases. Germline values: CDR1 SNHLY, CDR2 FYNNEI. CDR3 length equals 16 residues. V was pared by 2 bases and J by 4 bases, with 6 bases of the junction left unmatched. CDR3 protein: CASSETGTGINQPQHF. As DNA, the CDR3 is TGTGCCAGCAGTGAAACCGGGACAGGGATAAATCAGCCCCAGCATTTT.

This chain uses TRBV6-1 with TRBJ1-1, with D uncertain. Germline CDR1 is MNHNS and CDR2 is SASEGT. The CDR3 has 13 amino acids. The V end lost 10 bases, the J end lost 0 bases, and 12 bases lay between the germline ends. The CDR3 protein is CAILTGMNTEAFF. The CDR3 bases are TGTGCCATCCTGACGGGAATGAACACTGAAGCTTTCTTT.

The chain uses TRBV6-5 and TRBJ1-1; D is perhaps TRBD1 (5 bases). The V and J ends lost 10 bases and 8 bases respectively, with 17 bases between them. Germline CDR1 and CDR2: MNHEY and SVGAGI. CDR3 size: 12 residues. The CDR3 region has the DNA TGTGCCACCCTTTACGGACAAAAAGAAGCTTTCTTT. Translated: CATLYGQKEAFF.

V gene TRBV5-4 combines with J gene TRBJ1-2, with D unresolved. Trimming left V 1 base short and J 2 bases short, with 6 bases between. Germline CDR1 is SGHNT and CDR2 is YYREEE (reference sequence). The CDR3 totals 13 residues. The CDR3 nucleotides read TGTGCCAGCAGCTTGCCAGAGAACTATGGCTACACCTTC. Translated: CASSLPENYGYTF.

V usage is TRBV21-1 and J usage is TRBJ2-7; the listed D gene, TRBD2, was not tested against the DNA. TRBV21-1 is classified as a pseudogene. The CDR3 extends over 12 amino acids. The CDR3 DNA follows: TGTGCCAGCAGGATGGAGGCCCACGAGCAGTACTTC. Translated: CASRMEAHEQYF.

CDR3 protein: CASSVLQDVYGYTF. CDR3 DNA: TGTGCCAGCAGTGTTCTACAGGACGTCTATGGCTACACCTTC. The chain is built from TRBV2 and TRBJ1-2, with D possibly matching TRBD1 (5 bases). The CDR3 is 14 amino acids. Trimming took off 4 bases at V and 4 bases at J, with 13 bases between the two ends. The germline CDR1 and CDR2 sequences are SNHLY and FYNNEI. Drawing the rest from reference TRBV2 and TRBJ1-2, the complete variable domain is EPEVTQTPSHQVTQMGQEVILRCVPISNHLYFYWYRQILGQKVEFLVSFYNNEISEKSEIFDDQFSVERPDGSNFTLKIRSTKLEDSAMYFCASSVLQDVYGYTFGSGTRLTVV.

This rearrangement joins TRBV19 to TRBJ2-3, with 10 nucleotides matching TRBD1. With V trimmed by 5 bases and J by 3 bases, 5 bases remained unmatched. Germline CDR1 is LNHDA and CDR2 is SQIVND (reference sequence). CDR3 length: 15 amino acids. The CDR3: CASSPPGQGTDTQYF. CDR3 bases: TGTGCCAGTAGTCCACCGGGACAGGGGACAGATACGCAGTATTTT.

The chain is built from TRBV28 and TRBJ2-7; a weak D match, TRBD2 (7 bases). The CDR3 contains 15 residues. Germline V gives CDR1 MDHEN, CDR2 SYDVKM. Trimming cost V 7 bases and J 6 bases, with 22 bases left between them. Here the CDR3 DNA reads TGTGCCAGCATCCCAGGGGACTATCACGATGCCGAGCAGTACTTC. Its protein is CASIPGDYHDAEQYF.

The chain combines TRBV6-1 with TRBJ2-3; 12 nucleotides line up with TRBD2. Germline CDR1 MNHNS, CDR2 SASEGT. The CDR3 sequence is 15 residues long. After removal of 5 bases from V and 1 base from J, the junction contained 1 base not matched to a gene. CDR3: CASSLAGGRTDTQYF. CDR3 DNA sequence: TGTGCCAGCAGTCTAGCGGGGGGGCGCACAGATACGCAGTATTTT.

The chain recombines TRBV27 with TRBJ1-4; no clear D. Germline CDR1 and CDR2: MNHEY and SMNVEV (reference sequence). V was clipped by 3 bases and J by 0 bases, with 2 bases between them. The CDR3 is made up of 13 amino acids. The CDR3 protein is CASSFATNEKLFF. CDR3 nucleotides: TGTGCCAGCAGTTTTGCAACTAATGAAAAACTGTTTTTT. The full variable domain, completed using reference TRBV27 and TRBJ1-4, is EAQVTQNPRYLITVTGKKLTVTCSQNMNHEYMSWYRQDPGLGLRQIYYSMNVEVTDKGDVPEGYKVSRKEKRNFPLILESPSPNQTSLYFCASSFATNEKLFFGSGTQLSVL.